A selection of T cell receptor beta chains follows, all from one sample in a study of T cell repertoires in cytomegalovirus infection. Their specific antigens are unknown. In TCRdb, the reads were re-called with MiXCR into one record per CDR3 protein. The table lists about 310,000 distinct CDR3 sequences, approximately 25% of them singletons, with about 14% in the top ten. The sample was cultured PBMCs, taken from culture after CMV antigen stimulation. The receptors were gathered from a human donor in good health (CMV status not recorded). Some clones in this sample may be carry-over from other donors' samples. Each CDR3 is given with its conserved first and last residue. D genes are given only for firm matches. For some rows the clone size is stated as once, few or many, or as a class when expanded; others skip it.

v_call: TRBV4-1; d_call: TRBD1; j_call: TRBJ2-1; clone_size: NA; cdr3_aa: CASSEGQGTGGRSKGQFF; cdr3_nt: TGCGCCAGCAGCGAGGGACAGGGAACCGGCGGGCGATCAAAGGGGCAGTTCTTC
v_call: TRBV7-2; d_call: NA; j_call: TRBJ1-2; clone_size: NA; cdr3_aa: CASSPLGPEKREKNGYTF; cdr3_nt: TGTGCCAGCAGCCCTTTGGGGCCCGAGAAGCGAGAAAAAAATGGCTACACCTTC
v_call: TRBV3-1; d_call: NA; j_call: TRBJ1-5; clone_size: NA; cdr3_aa: CASSQDRTDYQPQHF; cdr3_nt: TGTGCCAGCAGCCAAGATCGAACAGATTATCAGCCCCAGCATTTT
v_call: TRBV7-2; d_call: NA; j_call: TRBJ2-3; clone_size: NA; cdr3_aa: CASLIRGGVRGTDTQYF; cdr3_nt: TGTGCCAGCCTCATTAGGGGGGGGGTCCGTGGCACAGATACGCAGTATTTT
v_call: TRBV18; d_call: TRBD2; j_call: TRBJ2-3; clone_size: NA; cdr3_aa: CASSPPFSGFGTDTQYF; cdr3_nt: TGTGCCAGCTCACCACCTTTTAGCGGGTTTGGCACAGATACGCAGTATTTT
v_call: TRBV12-3/TRBV12-4; d_call: NA; j_call: TRBJ1-2; clone_size: many; cdr3_aa: CASSWGQEKVGF; cdr3_nt: TGTGCCAGCAGTTGGGGGCAGGAAAAGGTTGGCTTC
v_call: TRBV4-1; d_call: NA; j_call: TRBJ2-1; clone_size: NA; cdr3_aa: CASSQGPGENNEQFF; cdr3_nt: TGCGCCAGCAGCCAAGGGCCTGGGGAGAACAATGAGCAGTTCTTC
v_call: TRBV12-3/TRBV12-4; d_call: TRBD1; j_call: TRBJ1-2; clone_size: NA; cdr3_aa: CASSEKGAGGYTF; cdr3_nt: TGTGCCAGCAGTGAAAAGGGGGCGGGTGGCTACACCTTC
v_call: TRBV7-6; d_call: TRBD1; j_call: TRBJ2-3; clone_size: many; cdr3_aa: CASSPRQGIFTDTQYF; cdr3_nt: TGTGCCAGCAGCCCTCGACAGGGTATCTTCACAGATACGCAGTATTTT
v_call: TRBV6-2/TRBV6-3; d_call: NA; j_call: TRBJ1-5; clone_size: NA; cdr3_aa: CASSYGGFNQPQHF; cdr3_nt: TGTGCCAGCAGTTACGGTGGGTTCAATCAGCCCCAGCATTTT
v_call: TRBV29-1; d_call: NA; j_call: TRBJ2-1; clone_size: once; cdr3_aa: CSVVWSSSYNEQFF; cdr3_nt: TGCAGCGTTGTATGGAGCTCCTCCTACAATGAGCAGTTCTTC
v_call: TRBV6-5; d_call: NA; j_call: TRBJ1-2; clone_size: few; cdr3_aa: CASAEGNYGYTF; cdr3_nt: TGTGCCAGCGCCGAGGGGAACTATGGCTACACCTTC
v_call: TRBV18; d_call: NA; j_call: TRBJ1-3; clone_size: NA; cdr3_aa: CASSPRDGSSGNTIYF; cdr3_nt: TGTGCCAGCTCACCTCGGGACGGTAGCTCTGGAAACACCATATATTTT
v_call: TRBV2; d_call: NA; j_call: TRBJ1-1; clone_size: NA; cdr3_aa: CASRMSGPEAFF; cdr3_nt: TGTGCCAGCCGCATGTCCGGCCCTGAAGCTTTCTTT
v_call: TRBV12-3/TRBV12-4; d_call: NA; j_call: TRBJ1-1; clone_size: few; cdr3_aa: CASSLGGSYTEAFF; cdr3_nt: TGTGCCAGCAGCCTCGGGGGTTCGTACACTGAAGCTTTCTTT
v_call: TRBV19; d_call: NA; j_call: TRBJ1-5; clone_size: NA; cdr3_aa: CASTHKIGAANQPQHF; cdr3_nt: TGTGCCAGTACCCATAAGATCGGGGCCGCCAATCAGCCCCAGCATTTT